This TCR beta chain was sequenced during a study of T cells in tumors after PD-1 blockade. About the research overall: No patient had prior checkpoint blockade, systemic immunosuppression, or radiotherapy within 4 weeks. A subset received ongoing vismodegib 150 mg daily alongside anti-PD-1 therapy.

Study findings and constraints: Expanded exhausted CD8+ clones after therapy were mostly novel clonotypes.

Comments on this clone: Its antigen is currently unknown.

V was trimmed by 7 bases and J by 6 bases, leaving 19 bases between them. Germline V CDR1 and CDR2: SQVTM, ANQGSEA. This CDR3 comprises 14 residues. Profiled with immunoSEQ multiplex PCR; TCRdb holds only in-frame clones, not every one. This sample has roughly 9,800 clones, with approximately 61% found just once. The TCR was taken from a human donor with basal cell carcinoma. The sample in question was tumor tissue, obtained after anti-PD-1 treatment. V gene TRBV29-1 combines with J gene TRBJ2-1; possibly TRBD1 or TRBD2 for D (7 bases each). CDR3 sequence (DNA): TGCAGCGCTCGACTAGCTTCAGGGGGCAATGAGCAGTTCTTC. This gives the protein CSARLASGGNEQFF.